This note documents a single TCR beta chain sequence. Its antigen is not known. This sample was included in a study of graft-versus-host responses after intestinal transplantation. The overall study: Recipients were given multivisceral, liver-intestinal, or isolated intestinal transplants. Anti-thymocyte globulin induction preceded three to four years of tacrolimus and steroid maintenance in all recipients.

Study outcomes and limitations: Ileal or blood samples showed some GvH clones first, and such clones were also found in recipient marrow.

Germline assignment: CDR1 SGHAT and CDR2 FQNNGV. The CDR3 runs 16 residues. V was pared by 5 bases and J by 4 bases, with 20 bases between. Sequencing was performed with immunoSEQ multiplex PCR; in TCRdb, only in-frame clones are kept and a portion is missing. The sample contains fewer than 55,000 clones, about 95% of which appear only once. The chain uses TRBV11-2 and TRBJ1-2, with D possibly being TRBD1 (6 bases). This clonotype was obtained from a human donor who was the organ donor for an intestinal transplant. The input for sequencing was unstimulated CD8+ T cells sorted from spleen or lymph node cells, taken before transplant. CDR3 nucleotide sequence: TGTGCCAGCAGCCTAGGGGGTCGGGGACGCTCCTATGGCTACACCTTC. This codes for CASSLGGRGRSYGYTF.